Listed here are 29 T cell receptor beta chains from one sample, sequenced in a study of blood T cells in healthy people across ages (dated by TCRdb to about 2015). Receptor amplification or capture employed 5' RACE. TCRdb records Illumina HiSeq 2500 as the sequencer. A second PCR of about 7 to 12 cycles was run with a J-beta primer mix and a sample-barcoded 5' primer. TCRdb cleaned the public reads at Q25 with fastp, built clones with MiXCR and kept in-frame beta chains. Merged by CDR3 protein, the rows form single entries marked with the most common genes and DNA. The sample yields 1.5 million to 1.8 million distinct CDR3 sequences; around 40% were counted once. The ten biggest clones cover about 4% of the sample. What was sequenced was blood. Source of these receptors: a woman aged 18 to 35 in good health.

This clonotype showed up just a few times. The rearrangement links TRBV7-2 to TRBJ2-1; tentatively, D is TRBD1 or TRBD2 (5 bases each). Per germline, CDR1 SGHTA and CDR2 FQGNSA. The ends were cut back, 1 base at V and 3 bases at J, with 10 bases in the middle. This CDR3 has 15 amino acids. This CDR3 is CASSLDGGIYNEQFF. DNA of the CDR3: TGTGCCAGCAGCTTAGATGGGGGTATCTACAATGAGCAGTTCTTC.

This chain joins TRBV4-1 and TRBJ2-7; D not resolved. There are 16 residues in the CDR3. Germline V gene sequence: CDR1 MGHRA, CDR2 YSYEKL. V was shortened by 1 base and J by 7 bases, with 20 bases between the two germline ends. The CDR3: CASSQGYQALGDEQYF. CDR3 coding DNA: TGCGCCAGCAGCCAAGGGTACCAGGCGCTTGGCGATGAGCAGTACTTC.

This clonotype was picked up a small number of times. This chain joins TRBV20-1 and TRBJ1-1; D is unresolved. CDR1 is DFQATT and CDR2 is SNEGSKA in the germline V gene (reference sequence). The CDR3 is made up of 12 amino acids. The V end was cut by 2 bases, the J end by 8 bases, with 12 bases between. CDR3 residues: CSARPWQAEAFF. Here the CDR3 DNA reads TGCAGTGCTAGACCCTGGCAGGCGGAAGCTTTCTTT.

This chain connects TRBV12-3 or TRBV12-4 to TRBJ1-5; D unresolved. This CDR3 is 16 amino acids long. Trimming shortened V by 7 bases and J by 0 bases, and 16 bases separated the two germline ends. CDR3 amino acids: CASTLGGGHSNQPQHF. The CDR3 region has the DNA TGTGCCAGCACCCTAGGAGGAGGCCATAGCAATCAGCCCCAGCATTTT.

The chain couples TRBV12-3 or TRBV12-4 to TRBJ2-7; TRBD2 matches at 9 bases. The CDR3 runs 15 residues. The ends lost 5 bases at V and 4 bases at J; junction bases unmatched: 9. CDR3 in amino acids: CASSTRNSGGYEQYF. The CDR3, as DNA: TGTGCCAGCAGTACTCGGAATAGCGGGGGATACGAGCAGTACTTC.

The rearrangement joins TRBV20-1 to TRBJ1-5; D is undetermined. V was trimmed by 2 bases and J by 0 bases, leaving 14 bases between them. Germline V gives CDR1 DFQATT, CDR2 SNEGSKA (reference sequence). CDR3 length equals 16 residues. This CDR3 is CSARSPGDNSNQPQHF. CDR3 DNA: TGCAGTGCTAGAAGCCCTGGGGATAATAGCAATCAGCCCCAGCATTTT.

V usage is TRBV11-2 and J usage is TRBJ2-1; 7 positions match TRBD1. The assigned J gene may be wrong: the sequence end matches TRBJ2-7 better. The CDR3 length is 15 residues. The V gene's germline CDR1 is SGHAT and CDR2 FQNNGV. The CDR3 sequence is CASSPTGSPYNEQYF. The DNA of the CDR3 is TGTGCCAGCAGCCCGACAGGGTCACCTTACAATGAGCAGTACTTC.

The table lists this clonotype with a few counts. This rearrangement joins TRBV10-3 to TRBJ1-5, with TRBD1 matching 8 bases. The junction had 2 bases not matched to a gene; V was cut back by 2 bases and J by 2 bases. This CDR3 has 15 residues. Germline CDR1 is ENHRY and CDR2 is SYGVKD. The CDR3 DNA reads TGTGCCATCAGTGAGGTGGGACAGGGCAATCAGCCCCAGCATTTT. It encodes CAISEVGQGNQPQHF.

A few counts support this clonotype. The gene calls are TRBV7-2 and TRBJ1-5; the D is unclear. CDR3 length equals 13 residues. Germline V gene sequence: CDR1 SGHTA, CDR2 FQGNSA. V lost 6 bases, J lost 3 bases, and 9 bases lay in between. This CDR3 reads CASSFRANQPQHF. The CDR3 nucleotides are TGTGCCAGCAGTTTTCGGGCCAATCAGCCCCAGCATTTT. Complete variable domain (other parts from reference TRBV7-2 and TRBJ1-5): GAGVSQSPSNKVTEKGKDVELRCDPISGHTALYWYRQSLGQGLEFLIYFQGNSAPDKSGLPSDRFSAERTGGSVSTLTIQRTQQEDSAVYLCASSFRANQPQHFGDGTRLSIL.

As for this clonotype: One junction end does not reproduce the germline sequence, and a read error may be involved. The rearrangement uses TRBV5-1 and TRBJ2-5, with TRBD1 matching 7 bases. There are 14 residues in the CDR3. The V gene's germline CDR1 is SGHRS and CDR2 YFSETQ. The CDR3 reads CAGSPQGSVETQYF. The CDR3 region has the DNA TGCGCCGGCAGCCCACAGGGGAGCGTAGAGACCCAGTACTTC.

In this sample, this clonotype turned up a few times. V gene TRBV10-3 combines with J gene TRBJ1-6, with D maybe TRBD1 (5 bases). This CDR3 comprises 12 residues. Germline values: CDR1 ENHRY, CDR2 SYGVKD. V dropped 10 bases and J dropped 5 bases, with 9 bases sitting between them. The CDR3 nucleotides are TGTGCCACCGGACACGATAATTCACCCCTCCACTTT. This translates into CATGHDNSPLHF.

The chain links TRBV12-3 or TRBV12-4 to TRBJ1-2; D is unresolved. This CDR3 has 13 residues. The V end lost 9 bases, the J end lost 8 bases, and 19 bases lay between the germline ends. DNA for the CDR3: TGTGCCAGTACCGCGAGCTTTGCGGGGGGCTACACCTTC. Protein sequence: CASTASFAGGYTF.

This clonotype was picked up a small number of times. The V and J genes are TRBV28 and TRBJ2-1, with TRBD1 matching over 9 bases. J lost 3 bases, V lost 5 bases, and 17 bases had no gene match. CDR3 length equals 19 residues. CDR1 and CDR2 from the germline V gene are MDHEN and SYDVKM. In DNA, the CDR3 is TGTGCCAGCAGTATTTTTACAGGGGGCTTCGTGAAGGGCTACAATGAGCAGTTCTTC. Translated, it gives CASSIFTGGFVKGYNEQFF.

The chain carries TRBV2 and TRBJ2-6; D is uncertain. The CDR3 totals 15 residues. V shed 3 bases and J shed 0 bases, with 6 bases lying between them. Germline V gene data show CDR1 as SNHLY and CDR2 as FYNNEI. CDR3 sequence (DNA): TGTGCCAGCAGTGACTTGGGCTCTGGGGCCAACGTCCTGACTTTC. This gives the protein CASSDLGSGANVLTF.

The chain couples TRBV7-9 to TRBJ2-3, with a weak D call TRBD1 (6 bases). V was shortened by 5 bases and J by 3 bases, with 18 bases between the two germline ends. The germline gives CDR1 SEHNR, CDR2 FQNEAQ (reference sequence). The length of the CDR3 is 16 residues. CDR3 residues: CASSVNTGFGTDTQYF. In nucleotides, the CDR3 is TGTGCCAGCAGCGTAAATACAGGGTTTGGGACAGATACGCAGTATTTT.

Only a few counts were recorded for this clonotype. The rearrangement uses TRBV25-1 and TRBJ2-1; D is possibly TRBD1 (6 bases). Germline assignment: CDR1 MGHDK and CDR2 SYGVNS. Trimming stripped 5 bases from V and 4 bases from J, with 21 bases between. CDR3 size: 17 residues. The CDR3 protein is CASSQSRTVLNYNEQFF. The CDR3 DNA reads TGTGCCAGCAGTCAATCAAGGACAGTCCTAAATTACAATGAGCAGTTCTTC.

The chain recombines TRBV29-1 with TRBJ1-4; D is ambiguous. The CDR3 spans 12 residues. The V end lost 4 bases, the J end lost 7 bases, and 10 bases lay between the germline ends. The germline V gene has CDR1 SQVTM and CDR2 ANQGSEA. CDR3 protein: CSVGGSGEKLFF. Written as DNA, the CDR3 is TGCAGCGTTGGAGGGTCGGGTGAAAAACTGTTTTTT.

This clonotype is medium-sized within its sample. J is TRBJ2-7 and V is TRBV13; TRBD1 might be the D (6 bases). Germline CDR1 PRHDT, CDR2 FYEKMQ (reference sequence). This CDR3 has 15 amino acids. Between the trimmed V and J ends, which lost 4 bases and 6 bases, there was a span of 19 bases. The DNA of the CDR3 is TGTGCCAGCAGCTCCAACAGGGATACCCCTCGCGAGCAGTACTTC. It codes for CASSSNRDTPREQYF.

Here the CDR3 reads CSVEDGGDPRSYNEQFF. Written as DNA, the CDR3 is TGCAGCGTTGAAGACGGGGGGGATCCCCGCTCCTACAATGAGCAGTTCTTC. The V call is TRBV29-1, the J call TRBJ2-1; 8 bases match TRBD2. The CDR3 totals 17 residues. Germline values: CDR1 SQVTM, CDR2 ANQGSEA. V was pared by 0 bases and J by 0 bases, with 7 bases of the junction left unmatched.

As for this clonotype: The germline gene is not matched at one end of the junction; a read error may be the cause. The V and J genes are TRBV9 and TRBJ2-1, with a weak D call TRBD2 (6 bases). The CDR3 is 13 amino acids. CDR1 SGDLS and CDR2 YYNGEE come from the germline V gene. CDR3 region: CAGSVGGNNEQFF. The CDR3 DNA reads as TGTGCCGGCAGCGTGGGGGGTAACAATGAGCAGTTCTTC.

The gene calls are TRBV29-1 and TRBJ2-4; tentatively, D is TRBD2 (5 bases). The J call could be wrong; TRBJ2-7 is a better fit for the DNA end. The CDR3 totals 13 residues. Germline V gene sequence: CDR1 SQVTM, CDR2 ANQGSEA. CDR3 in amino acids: CSAGNGLDHEQYF. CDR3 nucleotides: TGCAGCGCCGGGAATGGACTCGACCACGAGCAGTACTTC.

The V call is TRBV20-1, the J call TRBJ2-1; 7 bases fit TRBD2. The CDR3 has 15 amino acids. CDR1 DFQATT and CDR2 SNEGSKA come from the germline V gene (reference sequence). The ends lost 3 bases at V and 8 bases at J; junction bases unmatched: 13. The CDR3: CSARGGRRAPHEQFF. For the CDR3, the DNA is TGCAGTGCTAGGGGGGGGAGGCGGGCGCCCCATGAGCAGTTCTTC.

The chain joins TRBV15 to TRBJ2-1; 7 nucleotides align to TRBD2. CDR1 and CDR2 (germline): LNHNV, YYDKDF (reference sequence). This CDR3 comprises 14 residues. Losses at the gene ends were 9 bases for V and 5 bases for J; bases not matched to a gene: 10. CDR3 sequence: CATRGAGKHNEQFF. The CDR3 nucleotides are TGTGCCACGAGAGGAGCGGGAAAGCACAATGAGCAGTTCTTC. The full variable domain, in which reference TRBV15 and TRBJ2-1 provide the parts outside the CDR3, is DAMVIQNPRYQVTQFGKPVTLSCSQTLNHNVMYWYQQKSSQAPKLLFHYYDKDFNNEADTPDNFQSRRPNTSFCFLDIRSPGLGDTAMYLCATRGAGKHNEQFFGPGTRLTVL.

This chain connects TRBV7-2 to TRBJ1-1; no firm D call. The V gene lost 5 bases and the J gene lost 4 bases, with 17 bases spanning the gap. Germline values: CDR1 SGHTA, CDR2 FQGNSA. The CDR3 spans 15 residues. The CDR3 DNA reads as TGTGCCAGCAGCCCTCGGACCCTAAAGGGCACTGAAGCTTTCTTT. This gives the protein CASSPRTLKGTEAFF.

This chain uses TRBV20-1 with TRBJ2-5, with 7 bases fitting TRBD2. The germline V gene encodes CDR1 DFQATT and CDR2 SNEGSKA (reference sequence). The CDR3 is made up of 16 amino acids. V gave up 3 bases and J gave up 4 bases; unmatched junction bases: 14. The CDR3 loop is CSASPESSGAAETQYF. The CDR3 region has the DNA TGCAGTGCTAGCCCTGAGTCTAGCGGAGCCGCAGAGACCCAGTACTTC.

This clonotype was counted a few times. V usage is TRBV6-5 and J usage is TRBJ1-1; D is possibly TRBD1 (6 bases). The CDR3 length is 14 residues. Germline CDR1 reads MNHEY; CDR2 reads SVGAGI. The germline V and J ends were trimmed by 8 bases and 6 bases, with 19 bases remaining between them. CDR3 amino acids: CASSPTGLVSEAFF. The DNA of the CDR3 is TGTGCCAGCTCCCCCACAGGGCTAGTTTCTGAAGCTTTCTTT.

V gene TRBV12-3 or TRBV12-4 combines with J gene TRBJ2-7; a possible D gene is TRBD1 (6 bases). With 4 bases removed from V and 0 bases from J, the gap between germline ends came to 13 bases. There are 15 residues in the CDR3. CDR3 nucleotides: TGTGCCAGCAGTTCAAGACAGGTCAACTCCTACGAGCAGTACTTC. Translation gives CASSSRQVNSYEQYF.

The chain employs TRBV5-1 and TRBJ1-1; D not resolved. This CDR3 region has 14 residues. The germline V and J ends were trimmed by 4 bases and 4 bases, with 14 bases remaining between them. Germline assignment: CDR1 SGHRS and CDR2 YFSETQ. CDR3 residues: CASSTSSIGTEAFF. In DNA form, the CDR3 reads TGCGCCAGCAGCACTTCGTCCATCGGCACTGAAGCTTTCTTT.

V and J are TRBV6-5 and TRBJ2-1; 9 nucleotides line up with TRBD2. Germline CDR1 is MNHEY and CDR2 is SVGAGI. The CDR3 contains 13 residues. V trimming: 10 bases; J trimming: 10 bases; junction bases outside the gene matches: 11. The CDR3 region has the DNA TGTGCCACCCATAGCGGGAGTCCATACGAGCAGTTCTTC. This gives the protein CATHSGSPYEQFF.